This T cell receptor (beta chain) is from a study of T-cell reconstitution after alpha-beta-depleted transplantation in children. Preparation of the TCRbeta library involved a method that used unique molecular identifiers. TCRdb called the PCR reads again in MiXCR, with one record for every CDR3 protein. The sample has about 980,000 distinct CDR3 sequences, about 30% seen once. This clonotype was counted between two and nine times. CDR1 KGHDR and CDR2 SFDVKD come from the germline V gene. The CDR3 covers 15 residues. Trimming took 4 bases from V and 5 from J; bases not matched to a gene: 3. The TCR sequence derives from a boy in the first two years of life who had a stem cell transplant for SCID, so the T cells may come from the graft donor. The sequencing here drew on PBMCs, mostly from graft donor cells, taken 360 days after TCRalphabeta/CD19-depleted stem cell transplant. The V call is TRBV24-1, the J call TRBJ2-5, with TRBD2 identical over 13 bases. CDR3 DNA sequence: TGTGCCACCAGTGAGGGGACTAGCGGGGAGGAGACCCAGTACTTC. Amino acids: CATSEGTSGEETQYF.